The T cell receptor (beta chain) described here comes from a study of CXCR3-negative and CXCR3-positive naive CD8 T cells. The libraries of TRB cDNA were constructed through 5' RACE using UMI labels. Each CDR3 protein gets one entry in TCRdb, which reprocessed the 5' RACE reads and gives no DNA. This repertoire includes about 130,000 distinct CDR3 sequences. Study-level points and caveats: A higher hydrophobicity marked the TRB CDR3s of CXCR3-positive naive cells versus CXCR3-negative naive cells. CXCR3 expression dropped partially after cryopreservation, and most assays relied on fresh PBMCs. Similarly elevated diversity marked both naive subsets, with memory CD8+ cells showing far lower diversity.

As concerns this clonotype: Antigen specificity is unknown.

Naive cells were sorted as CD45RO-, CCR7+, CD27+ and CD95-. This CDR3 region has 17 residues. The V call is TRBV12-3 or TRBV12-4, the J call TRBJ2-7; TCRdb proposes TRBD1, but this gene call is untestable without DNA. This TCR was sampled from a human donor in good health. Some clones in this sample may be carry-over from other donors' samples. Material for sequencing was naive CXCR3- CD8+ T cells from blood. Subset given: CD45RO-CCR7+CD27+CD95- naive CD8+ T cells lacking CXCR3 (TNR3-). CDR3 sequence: CASSSLARDRAPYEQYF.